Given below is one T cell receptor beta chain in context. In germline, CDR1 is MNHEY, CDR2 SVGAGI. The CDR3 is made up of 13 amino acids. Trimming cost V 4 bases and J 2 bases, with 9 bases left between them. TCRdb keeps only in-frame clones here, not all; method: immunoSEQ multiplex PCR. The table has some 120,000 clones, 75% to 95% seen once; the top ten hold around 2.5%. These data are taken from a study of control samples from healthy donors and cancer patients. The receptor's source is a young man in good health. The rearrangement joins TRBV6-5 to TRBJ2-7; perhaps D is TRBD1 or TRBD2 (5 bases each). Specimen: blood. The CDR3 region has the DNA TGTGCCAGCAGTTCGGGGACCCCCTACGAGCAGTACTTC. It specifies CASSSGTPYEQYF.